The source of this T cell receptor beta chain is a study of T cells after yellow fever vaccination. This clonotype was recorded many times. What it recognizes is unknown. The V end lost 1 base, the J end lost 4 bases, and 12 bases lay between the germline ends. The germline CDR1 and CDR2 sequences are MNHEY and SMNVEV (reference sequence). There are 15 residues in the CDR3. TCR cDNA, made by 5'RACE template switching, carried an added universal primer site and UMIs. TCRdb reprocessed the 5' RACE reads with MiXCR, giving one entry per CDR3 protein. Among 60,000 or so distinct CDR3 sequences listed, roughly 6.9% were seen once. General observations from the study: A large majority of primary-vaccination clones showed up again after the booster (96% CD4, around 88% CD8). Secondary responses were weaker yet peaked faster, day 5 versus 15. Relatively few clonotypes were ones that appeared in both CD4 and CD8 compartments.

The TCR was taken from a man between 18 and 29 years old who received the YFV17D yellow fever vaccine. The sample consisted of CD8+ T cells sorted from PBMCs, taken on the day of the first yellow fever vaccination. The genes are TRBV27 and TRBJ2-3, with D maybe TRBD2 (6 bases). CDR3 in DNA: TGTGCCAGCAGTTTATTAGGCGGGGAAGCAGATACGCAGTATTTT. As protein: CASSLLGGEADTQYF.